A selection of T cell receptor beta chains follows, all from one sample in a study of post-analysis software for immune sequencing data. TCRdb re-called the PCR reads with MiXCR, one entry per CDR3 protein. The profile covers almost 700,000 distinct CDR3 sequences, with about 60% appearing a single time and 11% taken by the ten largest. Sequenced sample: blood. The receptors here all came from a girl aged 2 to 10 with multiple sclerosis. Each CDR3 is given with its conserved first and last residue. Each record gives: clone size, D gene, J gene, V gene, CDR3 DNA, CDR3 protein. The D gene is left open where the match is weak. Only part of the rows carry a size: once, few, many, or a class if the clone is expanded.

- | - | TRBJ2-1 | TRBV6-1 | TGTGCCAGCAGCAACGCGACTATTTTTACACGGGACAATGAGCAGTTCTTC | CASSNATIFTRDNEQFF
few | TRBD2 | TRBJ2-1 | TRBV12-3/TRBV12-4 | TGTGCCAGCAGAATAGCGGGGGGGCCCAATGAGCAGTTCTTC | CASRIAGGPNEQFF
few | - | TRBJ2-5 | TRBV5-1 | TGCGCCAGCAGCGCGGGGACGGACCAAGAGACCCAGTACTTC | CASSAGTDQETQYF
few | - | TRBJ2-1 | TRBV9 | TGTGCCAGCAGCGTAGATTCGGGAGTGAGGAATGAGCAGTTCTTC | CASSVDSGVRNEQFF
few | - | TRBJ2-1 | TRBV27 | TGTGCCAGCAGTCCTCACCGGGACGGTCAGGATGAGCAGTTCTTC | CASSPHRDGQDEQFF
- | TRBD1 | TRBJ2-5 | TRBV13 | TGTGCCAGCAGCACTCCTCAGGGGGCTGGGTACTTC | CASSTPQGAGYF
few | - | TRBJ2-7 | TRBV5-1 | TGCGCCAGCAGCTTGGCCGACAGGTCGGAGCAGTACTTC | CASSLADRSEQYF
once | TRBD2 | TRBJ2-3 | TRBV5-1 | TGCGCCAGCAGCTTTGGACTAGCGGGAGATCCGGATACGCAGTATTTT | CASSFGLAGDPDTQYF
- | - | TRBJ2-1 | TRBV4-2 | TGTGCCAGCAGCCAAGACAGGGCATCCTACAATGAGCAGTTCTTC | CASSQDRASYNEQFF
- | - | TRBJ1-1 | TRBV6-2/TRBV6-3 | TGTGCCAGCAGTTACGAAGTAGCCCCCACTGAAGCTTTCTTT | CASSYEVAPTEAFF
- | TRBD1 | TRBJ2-5 | TRBV15 | TGTGCCACCAGCAGAGTAGACAGGGGAGAGACCCAGTACTTC | CATSRVDRGETQYF
- | TRBD1 | TRBJ2-4 | TRBV7-2 | TGTGCCAGCAGCTTAAGGGGGCCGAGGAGCGTACTAGCCAAAAACATTCAGTACTTC | CASSLRGPRSVLAKNIQYF
- | - | TRBJ2-3 | TRBV5-1 | TGCGCCAGCAGCTTGGAGACAGGACACTCAGATACGCAGTATTTT | CASSLETGHSDTQYF
- | - | TRBJ2-5 | TRBV3-1 | TGTGCCAGCAGCCAAGATCCGGCTGATCAAGAGACCCAGTACTTC | CASSQDPADQETQYF
- | - | TRBJ2-7 | TRBV12-3/TRBV12-4 | TGTGCCAGCAGTTTACTGCAGGGGGGGACAGGCTACGAGCAGTACTTC | CASSLLQGGTGYEQYF
few | - | TRBJ2-5 | TRBV20-1 | TGCAGTGCTAGATACCCAGCCCAAGAGACCCAGTACTTC | CSARYPAQETQYF
- | - | TRBJ2-7 | TRBV5-1 | TGCGCCAGCAGCTTGGGGACGGGACCCAACGAGCAGTACTTC | CASSLGTGPNEQYF
- | TRBD2 | TRBJ2-3 | TRBV9 | TGTGCCAGCAGCCTCAATAGCGGGAGGCCCGGCACAGATACGCAGTATTTT | CASSLNSGRPGTDTQYF
- | - | TRBJ2-7 | TRBV6-1 | TGTGCCAGCAGTGATTGGGGGCTCGAGCAGTACTTC | CASSDWGLEQYF
- | - | TRBJ1-4 | TRBV12-3/TRBV12-4 | TGTGCCAGCACTTCACGGATAAGGGGTAATGAAAAACTGTTTTTT | CASTSRIRGNEKLFF
medium-sized | - | TRBJ2-5 | TRBV5-1 | TGCGCCAGCAGCTTGGAAGAGACCCAGTACTTC | CASSLEETQYF
- | TRBD1 | TRBJ2-1 | TRBV6-5 | TGTGCCAGCAGCTTAATGACCCCGGGACAGGGAGGATACAATGAGCAGTTCTTC | CASSLMTPGQGGYNEQFF
few | - | TRBJ2-5 | TRBV9 | TGTGCCAGCAGCGTAGGTCAGCCCTCGGAGACCCAGTACTTC | CASSVGQPSETQYF
- | TRBD1 | TRBJ2-7 | TRBV6-1 | TGTGCCAGCAGTGATCTGGGGGACAGGACCTACGAGCAGTACTTC | CASSDLGDRTYEQYF
- | - | TRBJ2-4 | TRBV12-3/TRBV12-4 | TGTGCCAGCAGGGTAGGGGGATTAGAGAACATTCAGTACTTC | CASRVGGLENIQYF
- | - | TRBJ1-1 | TRBV20-1 | TGCAGTACCCCTACTCGAGGGACTGAAGCTTTCTTT | CSTPTRGTEAFF
few | - | TRBJ2-3 | TRBV12-3/TRBV12-4 | TGTGCCAGCACTCTCGGACAGCTCACAGATACGCAGTATTTT | CASTLGQLTDTQYF
- | TRBD2 | TRBJ2-1 | TRBV4-1 | TGCGCCAGCAGCCACCTAGCGGGAGGGGGTGAGCAGTTCTTC | CASSHLAGGGEQFF
- | TRBD2 | TRBJ2-1 | TRBV7-9 | TGTGCCAGCAGCGCCCTAGCGGGAGACGTCAATGAGCAGTTCTTC | CASSALAGDVNEQFF
few | - | TRBJ1-5 | TRBV27 | TGTGCCAGCAGTCCGTGGGGCAATCAGCCCCAGCATTTT | CASSPWGNQPQHF
- | TRBD1 | TRBJ2-3 | TRBV7-9 | TGTGCCAGCAGACCAAACAGGGGATCTTACACAGATGCGCAGTATTTT | CASRPNRGSYTDAQYF
- | TRBD2 | TRBJ2-3 | TRBV4-3 | TGCGCCAGCAGCCAATGGTTGGAAAGCGGGGACGATACGCAGTATTTT | CASSQWLESGDDTQYF